A single sample gave rise to the 18 T cell receptor beta chains below, sequenced in a study of T cell responses to AZD1222 COVID-19 vaccine. TCRdb's copy holds only in-frame clones and misses some; the assay was immunoSEQ multiplex PCR. The data hold 110,000 or so clones, with approximately 89% observed a single time. The material was peripheral blood, obtained on day 0 of AZD1222 vaccination. The receptor source for this set is an adult in good health.

The V call is TRBV28, the J call TRBJ1-2; D perhaps matches TRBD1 (6 bases). The CDR3 length is 13 residues. Looked up from germline, CDR1 is MDHEN and CDR2 is SYDVKM. V was clipped by 11 bases and J by 4 bases, with 17 bases between them. CDR3 bases: TGTGCCGCTGGGGGGGCTTCGGCCTATGGCTACACCTTC. It yields the protein CAAGGASAYGYTF.

This chain connects TRBV6-5 to TRBJ1-2; no reliable D call. Germline lookup yields CDR1 MNHEY and CDR2 SVGAGI. The CDR3 totals 12 residues. Trimming removed 10 bases at V and 2 bases at J, with 11 bases between. CDR3 region: CATRTVNYGYTF. Written as DNA, the CDR3 is TGTGCCACCCGCACCGTAAACTATGGCTACACCTTC.

The rearrangement uses TRBV5-8 and TRBJ2-3; possible D gene TRBD2, 6 bases. V dropped 4 bases and J dropped 2 bases, with 14 bases sitting between them. The CDR3 length is 15 residues. Germline CDR1 SGHTS, CDR2 YDEGEE. The CDR3 region has the DNA TGTGCCAGCAGCCCCGGTGGCGGGGTCACAGATACGCAGTATTTT. Encoded protein: CASSPGGGVTDTQYF.

The chain couples TRBV6-5 to TRBJ1-2; 7 bases line up with TRBD1. Germline-derived CDR1 and CDR2 are MNHEY and SVGAGI. V was pared by 7 bases and J by 4 bases, with 9 bases of the junction left unmatched. This CDR3 is 14 amino acids long. The CDR3 sequence: CASTRTGGAYGYTF. The CDR3 coding sequence is TGTGCCAGCACTCGGACAGGAGGTGCCTATGGCTACACCTTC.

This chain connects TRBV5-1 to TRBJ1-3; D call uncertain. V shed 5 bases and J shed 2 bases, with 11 bases lying between them. This CDR3 is 14 amino acids long. Germline V gene data show CDR1 as SGHRS and CDR2 as YFSETQ. CDR3 sequence (DNA): TGCGCCAGCAGGCCGGACCCTACTGGAAACACCATATATTTT. This encodes CASRPDPTGNTIYF.

The chain links TRBV5-8 to TRBJ1-2, with TRBD1 matching 7 bases. Germline values: CDR1 SGHTS, CDR2 YDEGEE. CDR3 length: 15 amino acids. V was pared by 4 bases and J by 2 bases, with 8 bases of the junction left unmatched. CDR3 in DNA: TGTGCCAGCAGCGGCGAAAGACAGGGCAACTATGGCTACACCTTC. Translation: CASSGERQGNYGYTF.

The chain carries TRBV24-1 and TRBJ1-2; D unresolved. With 4 bases removed from V and 6 bases from J, the gap between germline ends came to 14 bases. Germline CDR1 and CDR2: KGHDR and SFDVKD. This CDR3 has 14 amino acids. CDR3 bases: TGTGCCACCAGTGACCCCCGAGGATCTAATGGCTACACCTTC. Translation: CATSDPRGSNGYTF.

This clone occurred once. The gene calls are TRBV19 and TRBJ1-5, with TRBD1 identical over 10 bases. The ends lost 4 bases at V and 5 bases at J; junction bases unmatched: 5. Germline CDR1 is LNHDA and CDR2 is SQIVND (reference sequence). The CDR3 contains 15 residues. The CDR3 reads CASSSKGTGDQPQHF. CDR3 sequence (DNA): TGTGCCAGTAGTAGTAAGGGGACAGGGGATCAGCCCCAGCATTTT.

The chain links TRBV11-2 to TRBJ1-5; 11 nucleotides agree with TRBD1. Germline V gene data show CDR1 as SGHAT and CDR2 as FQNNGV. With 2 bases clipped from V and 5 bases from J, the junction kept 5 bases outside the gene matches. This CDR3 is 16 amino acids long. The CDR3 region is CASSLSRTGGHQPQHF. CDR3 nucleotides: TGTGCCAGCAGCTTATCCAGGACAGGGGGCCATCAGCCCCAGCATTTT.

This clone was recorded once. The rearrangement joins TRBV6-5 to TRBJ2-1; D remains unclear. Germline V gene lookup returns CDR1 MNHEY and CDR2 SVGAGI. The V end was cut by 5 bases, the J end by 0 bases, with 11 bases between. The CDR3 contains 15 residues. The CDR3 sequence is CASSPLHSSYNEQFF. The CDR3 DNA is TGTGCCAGCAGTCCCCTTCACAGCTCCTACAATGAGCAGTTCTTC.

This clone showed up just once. The rearrangement links TRBV7-2 to TRBJ2-3, with 8 bases lining up with TRBD1. Germline V lookup: CDR1 SGHTA, CDR2 FQGNSA. With V trimmed by 3 bases and J by 4 bases, 9 bases remained unmatched. The CDR3 length is 16 residues. CDR3 sequence (DNA): TGTGCCAGCAGCTTTCCTGGACAGGGTGGGGCAGATACGCAGTATTTT. Translating gives CASSFPGQGGADTQYF.

V usage is TRBV7-2 and J usage is TRBJ2-4; a weak D match, TRBD2 (6 bases). V shed 4 bases and J shed 0 bases, with 19 bases lying between them. Germline values: CDR1 SGHTA, CDR2 FQGNSA. The CDR3 spans 18 residues. The CDR3 reads CASSSWGVTVGAKNIQYF. In nucleotides, the CDR3 is TGTGCCAGCAGCTCTTGGGGGGTGACAGTGGGAGCCAAAAACATTCAGTACTTC.

The chain combines TRBV19 with TRBJ2-2; D is possibly TRBD1 or TRBD2 (5 bases each). The CDR3 extends over 16 amino acids. Trimming stripped 1 base from V and 0 bases from J, with 9 bases between. Germline lookup yields CDR1 LNHDA and CDR2 SQIVND (reference sequence). The CDR3 DNA sequence: TGTGCCAGTAGTATAGCCCGGGGCGCGAACACCGGGGAGCTGTTTTTT. Its translation: CASSIARGANTGELFF.

The chain carries TRBV7-6 and TRBJ2-5; D is unclear. This CDR3 contains 15 residues. Deletions cut 1 base from V and 0 bases from J, with 9 bases between. Germline V lookup: CDR1 SGHVS, CDR2 FNYEAQ. The CDR3 sequence: CASSLVTAHQETQYF. The DNA of the CDR3 is TGTGCCAGCAGCTTAGTCACAGCACACCAAGAGACCCAGTACTTC.

This chain joins TRBV19 and TRBJ1-4, with no clear D. The CDR3 is made up of 15 amino acids. Germline-derived CDR1 and CDR2 are LNHDA and SQIVND (reference sequence). V was trimmed by 1 base and J by 9 bases, leaving 15 bases between them. CDR3 region: CASSIGGALGKKLFF. CDR3 sequence (DNA): TGTGCCAGTAGTATAGGGGGAGCATTGGGGAAAAAACTGTTTTTT. Variable domain in full (rest from reference TRBV19 and TRBJ1-4): DGGITQSPKYLFRKEGQNVTLSCEQNLNHDAMYWYRQDPGQGLRLIYYSQIVNDFQKGDIAEGYSVSREKKESFPLTVTSAQKNPTAFYLCASSIGGALGKKLFFGSGTQLSVL.

CDR3 DNA sequence: TGTGCCAGCAGCTCAGGACTAGCGGGGACAGATACGCAGTATTTT. It specifies CASSSGLAGTDTQYF. The genes are TRBV7-2 and TRBJ2-3, with 12 nucleotides matching TRBD2. From germline, CDR1 is SGHTA and CDR2 FQGNSA. The junction had 2 bases not matched to a gene; V was cut back by 4 bases and J by 3 bases. The CDR3 is 15 residues long.

The rearrangement joins TRBV3-1 (or the pseudogene TRBV3-2) to TRBJ2-7, with D unclear. CDR1 is LGHDT and CDR2 is YNNKEL in the germline V gene (reference sequence). The V and J ends lost 0 bases and 5 bases respectively, with 5 bases between them. The CDR3 runs 12 residues. DNA for the CDR3: TGTGCCAGCAGCCAAGAGGTCCACGAGCAGTACTTC. Amino acid sequence: CASSQEVHEQYF.

The V gene is TRBV28, the J gene TRBJ2-5; 7 bases are a match to TRBD1. The V gene's germline CDR1 is MDHEN and CDR2 SYDVKM. The V and J ends lost 5 bases and 3 bases, in that order; junction bases with no gene match: 6. The CDR3 consists of 14 residues. This chain's CDR3 is CASSNRGVKETQYF. DNA of the CDR3: TGTGCCAGCAGTAACAGGGGTGTTAAAGAGACCCAGTACTTC.